The sequence of this TCR beta chain was determined in a study of blood T cells in healthy people across ages. The sample holds a few counts of this clonotype. A second PCR, run for about 7 to 11 cycles, used a sample-barcoded 5' primer plus a J-beta primer mix. TCRdb itself ran the 5' RACE reads through MiXCR, one entry per CDR3 protein. The table lists about a million distinct CDR3 sequences, under 50% of them singletons, with roughly 13% in the top ten. V was clipped by 9 bases and J by 3 bases; unmatched bases: 3. The CDR3 is 12 amino acids. Per the germline V gene, CDR1 is MNHNS and CDR2 is SASEGT.

Sequenced sample: blood. The sequence came from a man aged 30 to 39 in good health. The chain couples TRBV6-1 to TRBJ2-7; TRBD1 matches at 9 bases. The CDR3 coding sequence is TGTGCCAGTCGGGACAGGGTCTACGAGCAGTACTTC. As protein: CASRDRVYEQYF.